The sequence of this T cell receptor beta chain was determined in a study of cytomegalovirus exposure and HLA in healthy donors. CDR1 is MNHNY and CDR2 is SVGAGI in the germline V gene (reference sequence). The ends were cut back, 2 bases at V and 5 bases at J, with 9 bases in the middle. This CDR3 has 13 amino acids. The PCR employed 60 Vbeta primers together with 13 Jbeta primers. Some clones are missing from TCRdb's copy, which holds only in-frame ones; the method was immunoSEQ multiplex PCR. Its listing shows approximately 190,000 clones. The J gene is TRBJ1-1, the V gene TRBV6-6, with TRBD1 as a possible D gene (5 bases). This receptor was taken from a boy aged 5-17 years in good health and CMV-seronegative. Sequencing input: PBMCs. CDR3 region: CASSYLQGTEAFF. CDR3 DNA sequence: TGTGCCAGCAGTTACCTTCAGGGAACTGAAGCTTTCTTT.